This T cell receptor (beta chain) was recorded in a study of blood T cell repertoires in COVID-19. The assay was immunoSEQ multiplex PCR, and TCRdb's table has in-frame clones only and misses some. The sample contains about 460,000 clones, less than 90% of which appear only once. The CDR3 is 15 amino acids. Per the germline V gene, CDR1 is SGHRS and CDR2 is YFSETQ. V was clipped by 1 base and J by 7 bases; unmatched bases: 4. This TCR was sampled from an older woman who had recovered from COVID-19. The sample consisted of PBMCs or T cells enriched from blood (not recorded which). The chain couples TRBV5-1 to TRBJ2-2; 10 nucleotides line up with TRBD1. The CDR3 nucleotides are TGCGCCAGCAGCTTGAGACAGGGGGCCATCGGGGAGCTGTTTTTT. It translates to CASSLRQGAIGELFF.